Listed here are 32 T cell receptor beta chains from one sample, sequenced in a study of T cells in Graves' hyperthyroidism and ophthalmopathy. TCR beta CDR3 regions were amplified from RNA transcripts. A first-round RT-PCR of the TCR CDR3 used the HTBI primer set. TCRdb recomputed calls from the multiplex PCR reads with MiXCR, one row per CDR3 protein. Of under 350,000 distinct CDR3 sequences in the sample, approximately 15% were seen once. Sequencing was done on a sample of blood. These TCRs come from a woman in her fifties or sixties with Graves' ophthalmopathy.

About this clonotype itself: A junction boundary mismatches the germline segment, possibly from a read error. The V and J genes are TRBV7-7 and TRBJ2-1; D is uncertain. The germline gives CDR1 SSHAT, CDR2 FNYEAQ (reference sequence). The length of the CDR3 is 14 residues. This CDR3 reads CASTRGRRLIEQFF. The DNA for the CDR3 is TGTGCTAGCACCCGAGGACGGCGGCTGATTGAGCAGTTCTTC.

This clonotype turned up a few times. CDR3 sequence: CASRPSGGPDTQYF. The CDR3, as DNA: TGTGCCAGCAGGCCCTCGGGGGGGCCAGATACGCAGTATTTT. The chain combines TRBV4-2 with TRBJ2-3; TRBD2 aligns across 8 bases. In germline, CDR1 is LGHNA, CDR2 YNFKEQ. V was pared by 6 bases and J by 4 bases, with 6 bases of the junction left unmatched. This CDR3 is built from 14 residues.

This clonotype was detected ten times or more. This chain connects TRBV20-1 to TRBJ2-3, with TRBD2 as a possible D gene (5 bases). Germline loops: CDR1 DFQATT, CDR2 SNEGSKA (reference sequence). This CDR3 is 14 amino acids long. Here the CDR3 reads CRKDWVQSTDTQYF. As DNA, the CDR3 is TGCAGGAAGGACTGGGTACAGTCCACAGATACGCAGTATTTT.

This clonotype was picked up many times. The gene calls are TRBV6-1 and TRBJ1-1; D is ambiguous. The germline V and J ends were trimmed by 6 bases and 0 bases, with 8 bases remaining between them. The length of the CDR3 is 13 residues. CDR1 MNHNS and CDR2 SASEGT come from the germline V gene. CDR3 protein: CASRETVNTEAFF. The CDR3 DNA sequence: TGTGCCAGCAGAGAAACAGTGAACACTGAAGCTTTCTTT.

This clonotype was observed at least ten times. The chain is built from TRBV6-1 and TRBJ1-2; 11 bases align to TRBD1. Germline CDR1 reads MNHNS; CDR2 reads SASEGT. The CDR3 contains 16 residues. Trimming took 8 bases from V and 4 from J; bases not matched to a gene: 12. The CDR3 reads CASGGQGALRGYGYTF. The CDR3 coding sequence is TGTGCCAGCGGAGGACAGGGGGCCCTGCGGGGCTATGGCTACACCTTC.

The chain joins TRBV6-1 to TRBJ2-2, with TRBD1 as a possible D gene (6 bases). Trimming stripped 5 bases from V and 5 bases from J, with 18 bases between. The CDR3 runs to 16 residues. From germline, CDR1 is MNHNS and CDR2 SASEGT. The CDR3 bases are TGTGCCAGCAGTACCTTCGGGACAATGAAGACCGGGGAGCTGTTTTTT. The encoded protein is CASSTFGTMKTGELFF.

This clonotype was found a few times. The rearrangement joins TRBV28 to TRBJ2-4, with 7 nucleotides matching TRBD1. The CDR3 loop spans 14 amino acids. The junction had 9 bases not matched to a gene; V was cut back by 5 bases and J by 8 bases. Germline CDR1 reads MDHEN; CDR2 reads SYDVKM. Written as DNA, the CDR3 is TGTGCCAGCAGTCTACAGGGGCCGCGAGACATTCAGTACTTC. This sequence encodes CASSLQGPRDIQYF.

This chain links TRBV12-5 with TRBJ2-7, with 11 positions matching TRBD1. Germline V CDR1 and CDR2: LGHNT, FRNRAP. The trim removed 6 bases at V and 1 base at J, leaving 5 bases unmatched. The CDR3 sequence is 15 residues long. Here the CDR3 reads CASGPGQGASYEQYF. In DNA form, the CDR3 reads TGTGCTAGTGGCCCTGGACAGGGGGCGTCCTACGAGCAGTACTTC. Filled out from reference TRBV12-5 and TRBJ2-7, the complete variable domain reads DARVTQTPRHKVTEMGQEVTMRCQPILGHNTVFWYRQTMMQGLELLAYFRNRAPLDDSGMPKDRFSAEMPDATLATLKIQPSEPRDSAVYFCASGPGQGASYEQYFGPGTRLTVT.

This clonotype was counted many times. The chain employs TRBV7-9 and TRBJ2-1; D may correspond to TRBD1 or TRBD2 (5 bases each). The CDR3 totals 13 residues. Per germline, CDR1 SEHNR and CDR2 FQNEAQ (reference sequence). V was shortened by 1 base and J by 10 bases, with 11 bases between the two germline ends. The CDR3 DNA reads TGTGCCAGCAGCTTAGGGGGGAGTTGGGAGCAGTTCTTC. Protein sequence: CASSLGGSWEQFF.

This clonotype was detected only a few times. This chain joins TRBV10-3 and TRBJ2-2, with unresolved D. The V and J ends lost 3 bases and 6 bases respectively, with 8 bases between them. Germline CDR1 and CDR2: ENHRY and SYGVKD. CDR3 size: 13 residues. CDR3 loop: CAISDSVAGELFF. The CDR3 coding sequence is TGTGCCATCAGTGACTCCGTGGCCGGGGAGCTGTTTTTT.

Note on this clonotype: A much larger clone sits a single nucleotide away, making a read error possible. The chain has TRBV11-3 and TRBJ2-2, with TRBD2 matching over 8 bases. The germline V gene encodes CDR1 SGHNT and CDR2 YENEEA. The CDR3 covers 19 residues. The ends lost 0 bases at V and 4 bases at J; junction bases unmatched: 13. CDR3 bases: TGTGCCAGCAGCTTAGATCGGCTAGCGGGTAGGAGAGGCACCGGGGAGCTGTTTTTT. Encoded protein: CASSLDRLAGRRGTGELFF.

This clonotype was seen repeatedly, ten times or more. This chain links TRBV7-9 with TRBJ1-1; D is ambiguous. The CDR3 loop spans 14 amino acids. The V gene's germline CDR1 is SEHNR and CDR2 FQNEAQ (reference sequence). Between the trimmed V and J ends, which lost 1 base and 1 base, there was a span of 7 bases. DNA of the CDR3: TGTGCCAGCAGCTTAGTAACACCGAACACTGAAGCTTTCTTT. Translation gives CASSLVTPNTEAFF.

Only a few counts were recorded for this clonotype. V gene TRBV28 combines with J gene TRBJ2-1, with 13 positions matching TRBD2. CDR3 length: 15 amino acids. The trim removed 11 bases at V and 8 bases at J, leaving 12 bases unmatched. Germline CDR1 MDHEN, CDR2 SYDVKM. This CDR3 reads CAGTSGTRDWDEQFF. In DNA form, the CDR3 reads TGTGCCGGGACTAGCGGGACCAGAGACTGGGATGAGCAGTTCTTC.

There are many counts of this clonotype. The gene calls are TRBV5-5 and TRBJ2-5; 14 bases are shared with TRBD2. The CDR3 sequence is 16 residues long. Looked up from germline, CDR1 is SGHKS and CDR2 is YYEKEE (reference sequence). The V segment lost 4 bases and the J segment 5 bases; nucleotides outside the gene matches: 7. Here the CDR3 reads CASSPGLAGGRETQYF. As DNA, the CDR3 is TGTGCCAGCAGCCCCGGACTAGCGGGGGGCCGGGAGACCCAGTACTTC. Together with reference TRBV5-5 and TRBJ2-5, the CDR3 gives the full variable domain: DAGVTQSPTHLIKTRGQQVTLRCSPISGHKSVSWYQQVLGQGPQFIFQYYEKEERGRGNFPDRFSARQFPNYSSELNVNALLLGDSALYLCASSPGLAGGRETQYFGPGTRLLVL.

This clonotype was picked up many times. The rearrangement links TRBV7-9 to TRBJ2-7; D is undetermined. Trimming removed 4 bases at V and 5 bases at J, with 3 bases between. The germline gives CDR1 SEHNR, CDR2 FQNEAQ (reference sequence). The CDR3 extends over 10 amino acids. Written as DNA, the CDR3 is TGTGCCAGCAGCTCTAACGAGCAGTACTTC. It codes for CASSSNEQYF.

This clonotype appeared many times. The J gene is TRBJ2-7, the V gene TRBV28, with D possibly TRBD1 on 6 matching bases. Germline CDR1 and CDR2: MDHEN and SYDVKM. There are 13 residues in the CDR3. Trimming took 8 bases from V and 3 from J, leaving 14 bases between them. This chain's CDR3 is CASVTGALYEQYF. For the CDR3, the DNA is TGTGCCAGCGTGACAGGCGCCCTCTACGAGCAGTACTTC.

The rearrangement joins TRBV19 to TRBJ2-7, with TRBD1 matching over 9 bases. Germline CDR1 and CDR2: LNHDA and SQIVND (reference sequence). The CDR3 is made up of 16 amino acids. V lost 5 bases to trimming and J lost 1 base; unmatched junction nucleotides: 9. The CDR3 DNA sequence: TGTGCCAGTAGTCTTCAACCGGGACAGGGTTCCTACGAGCAGTACTTC. This gives the protein CASSLQPGQGSYEQYF.

This clonotype was found many times. The rearrangement links TRBV11-2 to TRBJ2-7, with D hard to call. Germline V lookup: CDR1 SGHAT, CDR2 FQNNGV. The germline V and J ends were trimmed by 4 bases and 0 bases, with 22 bases remaining between them. The CDR3 runs 18 residues. This chain's CDR3 is CASSSYRGSRPGSYEQYF. The DNA of the CDR3 is TGTGCCAGCAGCTCATATCGCGGTTCAAGGCCAGGCTCCTACGAGCAGTACTTC.

The chain is built from TRBV14 and TRBJ2-7, with D perhaps TRBD1 or TRBD2 (5 bases each). Germline V CDR1 and CDR2: SGHDN, FVKESK. CDR3 length: 15 residues. The V end was cut by 7 bases, the J end by 3 bases, with 19 bases between. The CDR3 DNA reads TGTGCCAGCAACTTCCGGGGCCAGGTTGTCTACGAGCAGTACTTC. It is translated as CASNFRGQVVYEQYF.

The chain employs TRBV19 and TRBJ1-5; no firm D call. The V gene's germline CDR1 is LNHDA and CDR2 SQIVND (reference sequence). V gave up 2 bases and J gave up 2 bases, with 10 bases separating them. The CDR3 has 15 amino acids. This chain's CDR3 is CASSIQPLGNQPQHF. CDR3 DNA sequence: TGTGCCAGTAGTATACAGCCCTTGGGCAATCAGCCCCAGCATTTT.

This clonotype was observed at least ten times. The chain couples TRBV6-1 to TRBJ2-1, with 9 bases matching TRBD1. V lost 5 bases to trimming and J lost 7 bases; unmatched junction nucleotides: 9. CDR1 is MNHNS and CDR2 is SASEGT in the germline V gene. This CDR3 has 15 amino acids. CDR3 in DNA: TGTGCCAGCAGTACCTACAGGGGGCGTGAGAATGAGCAGTTCTTC. It specifies CASSTYRGRENEQFF.

This clonotype was detected many times. J is TRBJ1-5 and V is TRBV30; D perhaps matches TRBD1 (5 bases). V lost 1 base, J lost 5 bases, and 9 bases lay in between. Germline loops: CDR1 GTSNPN, CDR2 SVGIG (reference sequence). The CDR3 is made up of 13 amino acids. This CDR3 reads CAWSGSGDQPQHF. As DNA, the CDR3 is TGTGCCTGGAGTGGCTCGGGGGATCAGCCCCAGCATTTT. The whole variable domain, remainder taken from reference TRBV30 and TRBJ1-5, is SQTIHQWPATLVQPVGSPLSLECTVEGTSNPNLYWYRQAAGRGLQLLFYSVGIGQISSEVPQNLSASRPQDRQFILSSKKLLLSDSGFYLCAWSGSGDQPQHFGDGTRLSIL.

V and J are TRBV7-9 and TRBJ1-2; a possible D gene is TRBD1 (5 bases). Germline CDR1 reads SEHNR; CDR2 reads FQNEAQ (reference sequence). The CDR3 is made up of 15 amino acids. Trimming shortened V by 4 bases and J by 4 bases, and 16 bases separated the two germline ends. The chain's CDR3 is CASSYGTTPSYGYTF. DNA of the CDR3: TGTGCCAGCAGCTACGGGACCACCCCTAGCTATGGCTACACCTTC. Full variable domain (rest looked up from reference TRBV7-9 and TRBJ1-2): DTGVSQNPRHKITKRGQNVTFRCDPISEHNRLYWYRQTLGQGPEFLTYFQNEAQLEKSRLLSDRFSAERPKGSFSTLEIQRTEQGDSAMYLCASSYGTTPSYGYTFGSGTRLTVV.

This clonotype appeared many times. This chain uses TRBV7-9 with TRBJ1-4; no firm D call. The CDR3 totals 14 residues. From germline, CDR1 is SEHNR and CDR2 FQNEAQ (reference sequence). Trimming shortened V by 5 bases and J by 4 bases, and 11 bases separated the two germline ends. CDR3: CASSQRADNEKLFF. CDR3 bases: TGTGCCAGCAGCCAGCGGGCAGATAATGAAAAACTGTTTTTT.

In its sample, this clonotype was seen a few times. The missing conserved phenylalanine or tryptophan at the end of this CDR3 makes a read error likely. The genes are TRBV6-9 and TRBJ1-1; 7 bases are shared with TRBD1. CDR1 MNHGY and CDR2 SVAAGI come from the germline V gene. Trimming at V came to 4 bases and at J to 4 bases, leaving 3 bases not matched to a gene. The CDR3 length is 13 residues. This CDR3 is CASSFQGGTEAFL. In DNA form, the CDR3 reads TGTGCCAGCAGTTTTCAGGGGGGCACTGAAGCTTTCCTT.

The chain combines TRBV6-5 with TRBJ2-7; D not certain. Germline loops: CDR1 MNHEY, CDR2 SVGAGI. The V gene lost 2 bases and the J gene lost 0 bases, with 11 bases spanning the gap. The CDR3 consists of 15 residues. The CDR3 is CASSYVQLSSYEQYF. CDR3 in DNA: TGTGCCAGCAGTTACGTCCAACTCAGCTCCTACGAGCAGTACTTC.

This clonotype was counted ten times or more. As DNA, the CDR3 is TGTGCCACCAGCCAGGGTAGTAATCAGCCCCAGCATTTT. Translating it yields CATSQGSNQPQHF. This chain connects TRBV24-1 to TRBJ1-5; tentative D call: TRBD1 (5 bases). The CDR3 totals 13 residues. Germline V CDR1 and CDR2: KGHDR, SFDVKD. Trimming cost V 7 bases and J 4 bases, with 10 bases left between them.

The gene calls are TRBV20-1 and TRBJ1-1, with D perhaps matching TRBD1 (5 bases). The V gene's germline CDR1 is DFQATT and CDR2 SNEGSKA (reference sequence). The V gene lost 3 bases and the J gene lost 2 bases, with 10 bases spanning the gap. The CDR3 consists of 13 residues. The CDR3 spells CSASRRDNTEAFF. DNA for the CDR3: TGCAGTGCTAGCAGGAGGGACAACACTGAAGCTTTCTTT.

This clonotype was detected many times. V and J are TRBV29-1 and TRBJ2-1; D might be TRBD2 (6 bases). The CDR3 contains 12 residues. Germline V lookup: CDR1 SQVTM, CDR2 ANQGSEA. V lost 7 bases and J lost 2, with 9 bases in between. In DNA form, the CDR3 reads TGCAGCGCCGGGGGAACCTACAATGAGCAGTTCTTC. This translates into CSAGGTYNEQFF.

The genes are TRBV5-4 and TRBJ1-2; D gene ambiguous. The V gene's germline CDR1 is SGHNT and CDR2 YYREEE (reference sequence). Deletions cut 4 bases from V and 2 bases from J, with 12 bases between. The CDR3 runs 14 residues. CDR3 region: CASSRATENYGYTF. The CDR3 coding sequence is TGTGCCAGCAGCCGAGCGACCGAGAACTATGGCTACACCTTC.

The genes are TRBV9 and TRBJ2-5; 10 bases map to TRBD2. The CDR3 covers 15 residues. The J segment lost 5 bases and the V segment lost 4 bases, leaving 8 bases of the junction unmatched. Germline V gene lookup returns CDR1 SGDLS and CDR2 YYNGEE. CDR3 protein: CASSRGLALRETQYF. In DNA form, the CDR3 reads TGTGCCAGCAGCAGGGGACTAGCGTTGCGGGAGACCCAGTACTTC.

This clonotype has more than one count but fewer than ten. This CDR3 reads CAISGGGTGELFF. CDR3 nucleotides: TGTGCCATCAGCGGAGGGGGCACCGGGGAGCTGTTTTTT. J is TRBJ2-2 and V is TRBV10-3; the D call may be TRBD1 or TRBD2 (6 bases each). Trimming shortened V by 6 bases and J by 4 bases, and 9 bases separated the two germline ends. There are 13 residues in the CDR3. The germline V gene has CDR1 ENHRY and CDR2 SYGVKD.